A selection of T cell receptor beta chains follows, all from one sample in a study of identical twins. In TCRdb, the 5' RACE reads were re-called with MiXCR into one record per CDR3 protein. This sample has 200,000 to 250,000 distinct CDR3 sequences, with approximately 12% found just once. In addition, the sample was reused for a study of yellow fever vaccine responses in identical twins.

Sequencing was performed on memory (CD45RO+) T cells sorted from blood. The source of these receptors is a woman aged 18-35 years in good health. The CDR3 runs from the conserved cysteine through the conserved F or W.

CDR3aa,v_gene,j_gene,len
CAWFPRGTGCFF,TRBV30,TRBJ1-1,12
CSARDRRGTYNEQFF,TRBV20-1,TRBJ2-1,15
CASSARDRISYEQYF,TRBV12-3/TRBV12-4,TRBJ2-7,15
CASSSNRVGEQYF,TRBV7-2,TRBJ2-7,13
CASSLDRTDPTGELFF,TRBV5-4,TRBJ2-2,16
CASSHWGRAEKLFF,TRBV3-1,TRBJ1-4,14
CASSPLGLTLTF,TRBV7-8,TRBJ2-6,12
CAISESAATSYEQYF,TRBV10-3,TRBJ2-7,15
CASSPFPGLALDEQFF,TRBV18,TRBJ2-1,16
CSLELSTSEQYF,TRBV20-1,TRBJ2-7,12
CASRPGGGHEQFF,TRBV3-1,TRBJ2-1,13
CASSLFGTEANYGYTF,TRBV27,TRBJ1-2,16
CATSRGGRAYDEQYF,TRBV15,TRBJ2-7,15
CASTKAGHENSYEQYF,TRBV28,TRBJ2-7,16
CAISVQAYNEQFF,TRBV10-3,TRBJ2-1,13
CATSRTVQETQYF,TRBV15,TRBJ2-5,13
CASSLGARGGNEQFF,TRBV7-8,TRBJ2-1,15
CASSYDRTLHF,TRBV6-6,TRBJ1-6,11
CAISVAATATYNEQFF,TRBV10-3,TRBJ2-1,16
CSVEAGSSYEQYF,TRBV29-1,TRBJ2-7,13
CASSTTLGDRGIGTDTQYF,TRBV25-1,TRBJ2-3,19
CASSEQRSSSGNTIYF,TRBV6-1,TRBJ1-3,16
CASSLRGNGELFF,TRBV11-2,TRBJ2-2,13
CSAPGLAGETQYF,TRBV20-1,TRBJ2-5,13
CASASVENWELFF,TRBV6-6,TRBJ2-2,13
CATSETGGTDTQYF,TRBV24-1,TRBJ2-3,14
CATKRTSGDEQFF,TRBV12-3/TRBV12-4,TRBJ2-1,13
CASSGPTSGHYEQYF,TRBV2,TRBJ2-7,15
CASSQKDRSVRTYEQYF,TRBV2,TRBJ2-7,17
CASSLRQAGEKLFF,TRBV7-9,TRBJ1-4,14
CASSQGQGANGELFF,TRBV4-3,TRBJ2-2,15
CSARIAGGEWETQYF,TRBV20-1,TRBJ2-5,15
CSASDLLSGWAFYNEQFF,TRBV20-1,TRBJ2-1,18
CASSFLGSGNTIYF,TRBV12-3/TRBV12-4,TRBJ1-3,14
CASSQATSQETQYF,TRBV3-1,TRBJ2-5,14
CATSTGRVREQFF,TRBV24-1,TRBJ2-1,13
CSVLRGSTDTQYF,TRBV29-1,TRBJ2-3,13
CASSPSGREQYF,TRBV3-1,TRBJ2-7,12
CASRRDSGETQYF,TRBV7-2,TRBJ2-5,13
CAGSLEVRGEQYF,TRBV7-6,TRBJ2-7,13
CASSFSGGPAYEQYF,TRBV5-1,TRBJ2-7,15
CATSDPSGRGGYTF,TRBV24-1,TRBJ1-2,14
CASSLMGEVGEQFF,TRBV7-2,TRBJ2-1,14
CASSTRTSGGSDTQYF,TRBV7-8,TRBJ2-3,16
CAIRQGFNQPQHF,TRBV10-3,TRBJ1-5,13
CASSAGTSGSREQFF,TRBV28,TRBJ2-1,15
CASRPTYGDRGNTIYF,TRBV2,TRBJ1-3,16
CSVVGDVVYEQYF,TRBV29-1,TRBJ2-7,13
CASNLRFF,TRBV2,TRBJ2-1,8
CASSLRHGSGELFF,TRBV7-7,TRBJ2-2,14
CASRAYTTAKNIQYF,TRBV27,TRBJ2-4,15
CASSLASGTEPYGYTF,TRBV7-9,TRBJ1-2,16
CSADQGASNSGANVLTF,TRBV20-1,TRBJ2-6,17
CASRVRVTPLDTEAFF,TRBV28,TRBJ1-1,16